This section outlines one T cell receptor (beta chain) sequence together with its context. Its cognate antigen is unknown. Germline V CDR1 and CDR2: SGHNT, YYREEE (reference sequence). Trimming shortened V by 1 base and J by 2 bases, and 12 bases separated the two germline ends. The CDR3 loop spans 15 amino acids. In the original workflow: ImmunoSEQ gave junction-only sequences without quality scores, so filtering differed. Produced via immunoSEQ multiplex PCR; TCRdb's table is partial and in-frame only. V and J calls and clone size follow that table, whereas D and trimming were derived from the DNA. Of 2 million to 3 million clones detected, 80% to 95% appear once; the ten largest clones hold approximately 0.36%. The entry originates in a study of shared clonotypes between healthy human individuals. General study findings and limits: With four donors compared, 4.5% to 6.5% of naive CD4 clonotypes were shared. Generally, naive subsets came out with larger estimated richness than memory subsets. Clonotype sharing among donors, it was expected, would be affected by sequencing depth.

The specimen was naive CD4+ T cells from PBMCs. Subset here: CD45RA+ positively selected. This sequence originates from a man younger than 35 in good health. Some clones in this sample may be carry-over from other donors' samples. The rearrangement uses TRBV5-4 and TRBJ1-2, with D unresolved. CDR3 in DNA: TGTGCCAGCAGCTTGTCTTGGCAGGACAACTATGGCTACACCTTC. Residues: CASSLSWQDNYGYTF.